This T cell receptor (beta chain) was found in a study of T cell responses to AZD1222 COVID-19 vaccine. Study context: It was second doses at about 4 or about 12 weeks that were pooled.

The table came from immunoSEQ multiplex PCR; TCRdb's copy has only in-frame clones and leaves some out. Here the sample spans 150,000 to 200,000 clones, 80% to 95% being singletons. On this clone: Its specificity is not known.

Trimming took 5 bases from V and 1 from J; bases not matched to a gene: 4. CDR1 and CDR2 (germline): WNHNN, SYGVQD (reference sequence). The CDR3 has 15 amino acids. Findings of the study overall: Epitopes outside B.1.351 and B.1.1.7 mutated regions reportedly drew nearly half of spike TCRs. Spike was spanned by vaccine-associated CD4 TCRs, which were dominant at 160-218 and 743-854.

The material was peripheral blood, obtained on day 0 of AZD1222 vaccination. The V gene is TRBV10-1, the J gene TRBJ1-1; TRBD1 matches 10 bases. The receptor's source is an adult in good health. CDR3 DNA sequence: TGCGCCAGCAGTCCCGGGACAGGGGCGAACACTGAAGCTTTCTTT. Translation: CASSPGTGANTEAFF.